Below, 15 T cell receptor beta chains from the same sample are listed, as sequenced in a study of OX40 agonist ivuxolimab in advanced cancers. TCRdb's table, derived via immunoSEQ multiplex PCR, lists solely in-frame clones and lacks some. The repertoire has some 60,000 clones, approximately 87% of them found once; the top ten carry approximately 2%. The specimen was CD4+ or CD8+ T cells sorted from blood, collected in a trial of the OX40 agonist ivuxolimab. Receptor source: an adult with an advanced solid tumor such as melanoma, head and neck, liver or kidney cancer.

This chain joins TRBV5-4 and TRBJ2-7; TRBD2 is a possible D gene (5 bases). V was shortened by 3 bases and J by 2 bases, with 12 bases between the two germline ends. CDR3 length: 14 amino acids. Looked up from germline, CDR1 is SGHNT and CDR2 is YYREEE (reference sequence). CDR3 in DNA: TGTGCCAGCAGCTGGGAGTGGGGAACCTACGAGCAGTACTTC. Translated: CASSWEWGTYEQYF.

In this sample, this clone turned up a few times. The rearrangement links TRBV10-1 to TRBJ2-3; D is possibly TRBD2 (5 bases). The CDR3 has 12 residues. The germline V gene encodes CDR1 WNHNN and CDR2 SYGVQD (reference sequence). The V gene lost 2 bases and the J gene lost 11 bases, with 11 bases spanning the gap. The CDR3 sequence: CASSEGLAGQYF. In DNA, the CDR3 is TGCGCCAGCAGTGAGGGACTGGCGGGGCAGTATTTT.

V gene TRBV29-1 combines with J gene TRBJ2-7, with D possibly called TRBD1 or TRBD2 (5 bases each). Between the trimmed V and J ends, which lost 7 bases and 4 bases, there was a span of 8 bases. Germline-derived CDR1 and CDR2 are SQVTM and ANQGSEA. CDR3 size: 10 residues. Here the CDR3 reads CSGGRYEQYF. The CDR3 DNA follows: TGCAGCGGGGGACGGTACGAGCAGTACTTC.

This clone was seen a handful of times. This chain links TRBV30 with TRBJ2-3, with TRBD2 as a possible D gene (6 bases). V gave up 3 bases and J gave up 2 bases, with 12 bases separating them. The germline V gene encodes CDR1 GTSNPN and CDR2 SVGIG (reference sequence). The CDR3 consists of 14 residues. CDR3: CAWSFGGTTDTQYF. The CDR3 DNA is TGTGCCTGGAGCTTTGGGGGGACCACAGATACGCAGTATTTT.

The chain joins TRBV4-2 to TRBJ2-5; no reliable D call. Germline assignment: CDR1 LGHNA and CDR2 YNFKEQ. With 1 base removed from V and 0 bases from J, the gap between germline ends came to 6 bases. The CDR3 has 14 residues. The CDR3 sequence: CASSQVGDQETQYF. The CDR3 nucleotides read TGTGCCAGCAGCCAAGTCGGCGACCAAGAGACCCAGTACTTC.

The CDR3: CASSEVTGPNTGELFF. CDR3 DNA: TGTGCCAGCAGTGAGGTGACAGGTCCGAACACCGGGGAGCTGTTTTTT. This sequence joins TRBV6-1 and TRBJ2-2, with D perhaps TRBD1 (6 bases). The germline CDR1 and CDR2 sequences are MNHNS and SASEGT. V was cut by 3 bases and J by 0 bases, with 11 bases left in between. The CDR3 sequence is 16 residues long.

The CDR3 DNA sequence: TGTGCCAGCAGCTTGGACCCTAGCGGGGGTTACAATGAGCAGTTCTTC. Translating it yields CASSLDPSGGYNEQFF. This sequence joins TRBV5-4 and TRBJ2-1; 10 nucleotides line up with TRBD2. Germline lookup yields CDR1 SGHNT and CDR2 YYREEE (reference sequence). Losses at the gene ends were 0 bases for V and 4 bases for J; bases not matched to a gene: 4. This CDR3 is built from 16 residues.

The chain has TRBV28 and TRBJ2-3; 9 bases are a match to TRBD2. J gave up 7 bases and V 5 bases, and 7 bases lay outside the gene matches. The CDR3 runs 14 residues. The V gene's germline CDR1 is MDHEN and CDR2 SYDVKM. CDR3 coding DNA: TGTGCCAGCAGTCTAAGGGGACTAGCTTATACGCAGTATTTT. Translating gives CASSLRGLAYTQYF.

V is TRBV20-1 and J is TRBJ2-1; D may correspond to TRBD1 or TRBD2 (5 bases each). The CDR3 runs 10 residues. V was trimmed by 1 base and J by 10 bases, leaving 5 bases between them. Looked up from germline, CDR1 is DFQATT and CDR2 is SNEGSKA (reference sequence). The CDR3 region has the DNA TGCAGTGCTAGAGGGGGGGAGCAGTTCTTC. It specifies CSARGGEQFF.

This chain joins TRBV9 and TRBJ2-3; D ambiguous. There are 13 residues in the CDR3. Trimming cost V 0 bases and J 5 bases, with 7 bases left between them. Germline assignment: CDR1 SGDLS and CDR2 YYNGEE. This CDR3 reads CASSVGQGDTQYF. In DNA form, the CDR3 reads TGTGCCAGCAGCGTAGGTCAAGGAGATACGCAGTATTTT.

The CDR3 here is CASLDRRASNEQFF. CDR3 nucleotides: TGTGCCAGCCTCGACCGGAGGGCTAGCAATGAGCAGTTCTTC. J is TRBJ2-1 and V is TRBV7-2; D perhaps matches TRBD2 (6 bases). There are 14 residues in the CDR3. Trimming shortened V by 8 bases and J by 6 bases, and 17 bases separated the two germline ends. Germline values: CDR1 SGHTA, CDR2 FQGNSA.

The CDR3 region is CASSVGLAGVTDTQYF. The CDR3 DNA reads as TGTGCCAGCAGCGTAGGACTAGCGGGAGTGACAGATACGCAGTATTTT. This rearrangement joins TRBV9 to TRBJ2-3; TRBD2 aligns across 12 bases. The CDR3 totals 16 residues. V shed 0 bases and J 3 bases; nucleotides not matched to a gene: 2. Looked up from germline, CDR1 is SGDLS and CDR2 is YYNGEE.

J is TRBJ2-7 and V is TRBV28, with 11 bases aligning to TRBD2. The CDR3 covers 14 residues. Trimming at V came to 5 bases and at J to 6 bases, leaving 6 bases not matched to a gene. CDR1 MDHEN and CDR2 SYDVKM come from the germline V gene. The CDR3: CASSNSGGAGEQYF. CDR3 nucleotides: TGTGCCAGCAGTAATAGCGGGGGGGCCGGCGAGCAGTACTTC.

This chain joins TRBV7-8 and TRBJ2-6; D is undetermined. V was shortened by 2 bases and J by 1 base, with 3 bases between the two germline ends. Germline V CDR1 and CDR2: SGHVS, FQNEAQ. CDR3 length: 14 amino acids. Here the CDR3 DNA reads TGTGCCAGCAGCTTATCATCTGGGGCCAACGTCCTGACTTTC. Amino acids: CASSLSSGANVLTF.

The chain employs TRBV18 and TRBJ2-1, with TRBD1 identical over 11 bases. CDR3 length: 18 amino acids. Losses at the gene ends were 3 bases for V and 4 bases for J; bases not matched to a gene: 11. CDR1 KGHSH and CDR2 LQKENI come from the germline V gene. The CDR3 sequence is CASSPLPGQGEEYNEQFF. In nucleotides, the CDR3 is TGTGCCAGCTCACCCTTACCGGGACAGGGGGAGGAATACAATGAGCAGTTCTTC. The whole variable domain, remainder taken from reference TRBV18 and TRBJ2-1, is NAGVMQNPRHLVRRRGQEARLRCSPMKGHSHVYWYRQLPEEGLKFMVYLQKENIIDESGMPKERFSAEFPKEGPSILRIQQVVRGDSAAYFCASSPLPGQGEEYNEQFFGPGTRLTVL.